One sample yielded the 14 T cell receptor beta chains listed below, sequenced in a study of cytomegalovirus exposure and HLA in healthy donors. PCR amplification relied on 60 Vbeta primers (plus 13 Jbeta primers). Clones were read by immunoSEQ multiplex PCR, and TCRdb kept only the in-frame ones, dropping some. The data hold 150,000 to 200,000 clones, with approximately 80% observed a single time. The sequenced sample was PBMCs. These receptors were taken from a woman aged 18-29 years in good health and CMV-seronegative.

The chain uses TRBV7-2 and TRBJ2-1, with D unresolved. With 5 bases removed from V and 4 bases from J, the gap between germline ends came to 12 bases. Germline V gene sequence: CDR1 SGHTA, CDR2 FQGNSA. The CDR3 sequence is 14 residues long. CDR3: CASSRLTDYNEQFF. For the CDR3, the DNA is TGTGCCAGCAGCAGACTGACGGATTACAATGAGCAGTTCTTC.

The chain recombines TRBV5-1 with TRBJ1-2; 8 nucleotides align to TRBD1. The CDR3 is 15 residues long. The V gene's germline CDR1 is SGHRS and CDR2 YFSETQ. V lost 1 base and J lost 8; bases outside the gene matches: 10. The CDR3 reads CASSLMPGGFGGYTF. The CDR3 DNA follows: TGCGCCAGCAGCTTGATGCCAGGGGGCTTTGGGGGCTACACCTTC.

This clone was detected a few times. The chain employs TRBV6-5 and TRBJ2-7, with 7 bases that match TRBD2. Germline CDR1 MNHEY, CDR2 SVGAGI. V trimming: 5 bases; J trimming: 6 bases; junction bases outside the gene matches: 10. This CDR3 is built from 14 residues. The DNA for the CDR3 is TGTGCCAGCAGTCCCTTGAGGGAGGGCTTCGAGCAGTACGTC. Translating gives CASSPLREGFEQYV.

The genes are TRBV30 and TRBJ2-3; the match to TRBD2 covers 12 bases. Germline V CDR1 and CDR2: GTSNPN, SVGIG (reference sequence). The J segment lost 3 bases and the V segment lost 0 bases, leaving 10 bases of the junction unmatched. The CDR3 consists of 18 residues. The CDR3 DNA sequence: TGTGCCTGGAGTGTACTTCTAGCGGGAGGGCTTGGAACAGATACGCAGTATTTT. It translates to CAWSVLLAGGLGTDTQYF.

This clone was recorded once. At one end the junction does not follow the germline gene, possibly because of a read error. CDR3 sequence (DNA): TGTGCCGGCAGTTACTCGGAGGCCATGAACACTGAAGCTTTCTTT. Its translation: CAGSYSEAMNTEAFF. The V call is TRBV6-5, the J call TRBJ1-1; D is uncertain. The CDR3 totals 15 residues. CDR1 is MNHEY and CDR2 is SVGAGI in the germline V gene.

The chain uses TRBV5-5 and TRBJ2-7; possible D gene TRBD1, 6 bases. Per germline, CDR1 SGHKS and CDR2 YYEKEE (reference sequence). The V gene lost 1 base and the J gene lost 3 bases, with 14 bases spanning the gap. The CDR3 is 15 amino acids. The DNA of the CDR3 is TGTGCCAGCAGCTTGTCACCAGGCAGGGGCTACGAGCAGTACGTC. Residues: CASSLSPGRGYEQYV.

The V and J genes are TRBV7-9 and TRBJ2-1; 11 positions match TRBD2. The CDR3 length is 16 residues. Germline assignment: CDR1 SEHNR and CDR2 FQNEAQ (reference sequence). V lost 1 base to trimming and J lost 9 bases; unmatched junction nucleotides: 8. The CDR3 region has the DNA TGTGCCAGCAGCTTAGAACCTAGCGGGAGGCCGACTGAGCAGTTCTTC. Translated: CASSLEPSGRPTEQFF.

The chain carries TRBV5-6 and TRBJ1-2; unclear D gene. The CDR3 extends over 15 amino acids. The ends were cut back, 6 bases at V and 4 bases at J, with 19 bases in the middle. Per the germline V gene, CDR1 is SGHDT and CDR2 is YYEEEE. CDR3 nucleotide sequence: TGTGCCAGCACACCACCGGCTCCGGGAGGCTATGGCTACACCTTC. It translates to CASTPPAPGGYGYTF.

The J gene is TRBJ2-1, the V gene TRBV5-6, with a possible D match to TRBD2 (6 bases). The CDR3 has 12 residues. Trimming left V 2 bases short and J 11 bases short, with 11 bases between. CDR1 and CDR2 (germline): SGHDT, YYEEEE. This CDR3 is CASSLAGRQQFF. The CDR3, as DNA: TGTGCCAGCAGCTTAGCGGGCCGCCAGCAGTTCTTC. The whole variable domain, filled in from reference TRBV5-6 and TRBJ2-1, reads DAGVTQSPTHLIKTRGQQVTLRCSPKSGHDTVSWYQQALGQGPQFIFQYYEEEERQRGNFPDRFSGHQFPNYSSELNVNALLLGDSALYLCASSLAGRQQFFGPGTRLTVL.

Written as DNA, the CDR3 is TGTGCCAGCGCAAGGGGTGGGTCTTACAATGAGCAGTTCTTC. Its translation is CASARGGSYNEQFF. The chain couples TRBV18 to TRBJ2-1; D might be TRBD1 (5 bases). The CDR3 runs 14 residues. The V end was cut by 8 bases, the J end by 4 bases, with 15 bases between. The germline V gene encodes CDR1 KGHSH and CDR2 LQKENI.

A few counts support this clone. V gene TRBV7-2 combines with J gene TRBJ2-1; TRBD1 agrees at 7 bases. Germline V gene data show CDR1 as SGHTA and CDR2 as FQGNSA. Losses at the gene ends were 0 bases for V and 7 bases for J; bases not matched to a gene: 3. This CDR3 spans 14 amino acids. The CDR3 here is CASSLARGQNEQFF. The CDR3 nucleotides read TGTGCCAGCAGCTTAGCTAGGGGGCAAAATGAGCAGTTCTTC.

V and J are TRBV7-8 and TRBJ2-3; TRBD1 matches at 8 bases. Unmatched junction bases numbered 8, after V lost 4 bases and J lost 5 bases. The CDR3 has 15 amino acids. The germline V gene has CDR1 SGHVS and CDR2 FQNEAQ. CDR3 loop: CASSYGQGWRDTQYF. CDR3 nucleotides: TGTGCCAGCAGCTATGGACAGGGTTGGCGAGATACGCAGTATTTT.

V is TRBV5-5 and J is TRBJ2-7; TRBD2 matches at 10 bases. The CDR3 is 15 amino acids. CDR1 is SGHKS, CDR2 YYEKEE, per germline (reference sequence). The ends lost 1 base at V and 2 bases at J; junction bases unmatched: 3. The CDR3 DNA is TGTGCCAGCAGCTTGATAGCGGGAGGAACCTACGAGCAGTACTTC. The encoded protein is CASSLIAGGTYEQYF.

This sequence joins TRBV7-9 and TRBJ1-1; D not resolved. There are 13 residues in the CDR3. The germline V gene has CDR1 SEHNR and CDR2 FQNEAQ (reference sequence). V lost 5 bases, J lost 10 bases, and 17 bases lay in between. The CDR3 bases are TGTGCCAGCAGCCGGGCGGGTCAACACGGAGCTTTCTTT. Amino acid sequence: CASSRAGQHGAFF.